This T cell receptor beta chain is from a study of human T cells and chemical hapten exposure. Study-wide context: The study sensitized with 2% DPC on a roughly 2 cm by roughly 2 cm patch of upper inner arm skin. Small discrepancies in pooled library volume mainly accounted for the varying TCR yields per sample. Broader study findings: Compared to controls, expanded TCRs made significantly more large clusters of similar CDR3s.

V shed 1 base and J 10 bases; nucleotides not matched to a gene: 7. Germline V lookup: CDR1 SGHAT, CDR2 FQNNGV. This CDR3 has 14 residues. Regarding time point: pre-sensitization, week 0. Treatment: therapeutic diphenylcyclopropenone sensitization with weekly scalp DPC. About this clonotype: Antigen unknown.

The library put unique molecular identifiers onto individual cDNA molecules. In TCRdb, the RACE reads were re-called with MiXCR into one record per CDR3 protein. The repertoire holds about 250,000 distinct CDR3 sequences, with approximately 7.5% as singletons. Material: whole blood, obtained in connection with sensitization to the hapten diphenylcyclopropenone (DPC). J is TRBJ1-1 and V is TRBV11-2, with 9 bases matching TRBD1. The source of this sequence is a man younger than 35 with alopecia areata. Some clones in this sample may be carry-over from other donors' samples. The DNA of the CDR3 is TGTGCCAGCAGCTTAGGAGGGACAGGGAGGCGAGCTTTCTTT. Its translation is CASSLGGTGRRAFF.